What follows are 10 T cell receptor beta chains derived from one specimen sequenced in a study of blood T cell repertoires in COVID-19. Some clones are missing from TCRdb's copy, which holds only in-frame ones; the method was immunoSEQ multiplex PCR. This table has 200,000 to 300,000 clones, around 89% appearing once. The sample consisted of peripheral blood. These receptors were taken from a woman aged 25 to 39 with COVID-19, enrolled during active disease.

This chain connects TRBV29-1 to TRBJ1-1; TRBD1 aligns across 7 bases. The J segment lost 5 bases and the V segment lost 6 bases, leaving 9 bases of the junction unmatched. CDR1 is SQVTM, CDR2 ANQGSEA, per germline. This CDR3 has 13 residues. CDR3 DNA sequence: TGCAGCGTAGGCAGGGGGGAAGCAACTGAAGCTTTCTTT. It specifies CSVGRGEATEAFF. Full variable domain (missing parts from reference TRBV29-1 and TRBJ1-1): SAVISQKPSRDICQRGTSLTIQCQVDSQVTMMFWYRQQPGQSLTLIATANQGSEATYESGFVIDKFPISRPNLTFSTLTVSNMSPEDSSIYLCSVGRGEATEAFFGQGTRLTVV.

The rearrangement uses TRBV28 and TRBJ1-3, with D possibly matching TRBD1 (6 bases). Trimming left V 3 bases short and J 0 bases short, with 18 bases between. Germline V lookup: CDR1 MDHEN, CDR2 SYDVKM. The CDR3 totals 18 residues. The CDR3 loop is CASSLSPLTGVSGNTIYF. The DNA of the CDR3 is TGTGCCAGCAGTTTGTCCCCCCTGACAGGAGTCTCTGGAAACACCATATATTTT. Full variable domain (remainder filled in from reference TRBV28 and TRBJ1-3): DVKVTQSSRYLVKRTGEKVFLECVQDMDHENMFWYRQDPGLGLRLIYFSYDVKMKEKGDIPEGYSVSREKKERFSLILESASTNQTSMYLCASSLSPLTGVSGNTIYFGEGSWLTVV.

The genes are TRBV6-2 or TRBV6-3 and TRBJ2-5; D gene ambiguous. CDR1 is MNHEY and CDR2 is SVGEGT in the germline V gene. The CDR3 runs 13 residues. The V end was cut by 2 bases, the J end by 6 bases, with 10 bases between. CDR3 DNA: TGTGCCAGCAGTTACGCAGGTGACCAGACCCAGTACTTC. The encoded protein is CASSYAGDQTQYF.

This rearrangement joins TRBV5-6 to TRBJ2-3; TRBD2 matches 11 bases. Germline V lookup: CDR1 SGHDT, CDR2 YYEEEE. Trimming cost V 0 bases and J 3 bases; bases outside gene matches: 6. CDR3 length equals 17 residues. CDR3 nucleotides: TGTGCCAGCAGCTTGGGGCCCGCTAGCGGGGGGACAGATACGCAGTATTTT. It yields the protein CASSLGPASGGTDTQYF.

The V gene is TRBV7-9, the J gene TRBJ2-7; maybe TRBD1 (6 bases). There are 15 residues in the CDR3. The germline V and J ends were trimmed by 3 bases and 0 bases, with 12 bases remaining between them. Germline CDR1 is SEHNR and CDR2 is FQNEAQ (reference sequence). The CDR3 loop is CASSFRDKSSYEQYF. DNA for the CDR3: TGTGCCAGCAGCTTTAGGGACAAGAGCTCCTACGAGCAGTACTTC.

CDR3 sequence: CASSETDRGGLAIRLGTEAFF. For the CDR3, the DNA is TGTGCCAGCAGTGAAACGGATAGGGGGGGGCTGGCTATTCGGCTGGGCACTGAAGCTTTCTTT. The chain links TRBV6-1 to TRBJ1-1, with D perhaps TRBD1 (6 bases). V was pared by 2 bases and J by 4 bases, with 32 bases between. CDR3 length equals 21 residues. CDR1 and CDR2 (germline): MNHNS, SASEGT.

The chain couples TRBV19 to TRBJ1-2; TRBD1 aligns across 8 bases. Germline V lookup: CDR1 LNHDA, CDR2 SQIVND (reference sequence). Trimming took 4 bases from V and 8 from J; bases not matched to a gene: 9. The length of the CDR3 is 14 residues. The CDR3 sequence is CASSRRTGPLGYTF. As DNA, the CDR3 is TGTGCCAGTAGTAGAAGGACAGGGCCTTTGGGCTACACCTTC. Supplemented by reference TRBV19 and TRBJ1-2, the full variable domain reads DGGITQSPKYLFRKEGQNVTLSCEQNLNHDAMYWYRQDPGQGLRLIYYSQIVNDFQKGDIAEGYSVSREKKESFPLTVTSAQKNPTAFYLCASSRRTGPLGYTFGSGTRLTVV.

CDR3 region: CASSVRLFGQGAAGELFF. The CDR3 DNA reads as TGTGCCAGCAGCGTACGACTTTTCGGACAGGGGGCTGCCGGGGAGCTGTTTTTT. The chain joins TRBV7-2 to TRBJ2-2, with TRBD1 matching over 11 bases. CDR1 is SGHTA, CDR2 FQGNSA, per germline. Germline trimming cut 5 bases from V and 6 bases from J; bases unmatched to any gene: 14. The CDR3 is made up of 18 amino acids.

The chain carries TRBV2 and TRBJ2-5; TRBD2 matches at 10 bases. Trimming at V came to 8 bases and at J to 5 bases, leaving 11 bases not matched to a gene. This CDR3 is 15 amino acids long. Germline assignment: CDR1 SNHLY and CDR2 FYNNEI. The CDR3 protein is CASFSGRRVRETQYF. The CDR3 DNA reads as TGTGCCAGCTTTAGCGGGAGGAGGGTTCGGGAGACCCAGTACTTC.

The CDR3 spells CASSPVGSETQYF. The CDR3 DNA reads TGTGCCAGCAGCCCCGTCGGTTCAGAGACCCAGTACTTC. The rearrangement joins TRBV3-1 (or the pseudogene TRBV3-2) to TRBJ2-5, with D uncertain. Trimming pared 4 bases from V and 4 bases from J, leaving 10 bases between. This CDR3 contains 13 residues. Germline-derived CDR1 and CDR2 are LGHDT and YNNKEL (reference sequence).